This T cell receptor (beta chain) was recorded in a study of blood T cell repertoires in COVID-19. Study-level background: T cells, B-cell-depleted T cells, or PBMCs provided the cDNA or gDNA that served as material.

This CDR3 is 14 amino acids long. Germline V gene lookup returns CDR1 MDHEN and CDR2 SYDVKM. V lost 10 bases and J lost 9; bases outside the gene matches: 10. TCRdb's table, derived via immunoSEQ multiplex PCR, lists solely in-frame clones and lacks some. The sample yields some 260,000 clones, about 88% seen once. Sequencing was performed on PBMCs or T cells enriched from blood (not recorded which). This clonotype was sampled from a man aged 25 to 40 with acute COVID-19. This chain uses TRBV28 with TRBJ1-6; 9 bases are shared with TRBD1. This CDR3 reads CAIKTGQGRSPLHF. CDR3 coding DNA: TGTGCCATAAAAACGGGACAGGGACGTTCACCCCTCCACTTT.